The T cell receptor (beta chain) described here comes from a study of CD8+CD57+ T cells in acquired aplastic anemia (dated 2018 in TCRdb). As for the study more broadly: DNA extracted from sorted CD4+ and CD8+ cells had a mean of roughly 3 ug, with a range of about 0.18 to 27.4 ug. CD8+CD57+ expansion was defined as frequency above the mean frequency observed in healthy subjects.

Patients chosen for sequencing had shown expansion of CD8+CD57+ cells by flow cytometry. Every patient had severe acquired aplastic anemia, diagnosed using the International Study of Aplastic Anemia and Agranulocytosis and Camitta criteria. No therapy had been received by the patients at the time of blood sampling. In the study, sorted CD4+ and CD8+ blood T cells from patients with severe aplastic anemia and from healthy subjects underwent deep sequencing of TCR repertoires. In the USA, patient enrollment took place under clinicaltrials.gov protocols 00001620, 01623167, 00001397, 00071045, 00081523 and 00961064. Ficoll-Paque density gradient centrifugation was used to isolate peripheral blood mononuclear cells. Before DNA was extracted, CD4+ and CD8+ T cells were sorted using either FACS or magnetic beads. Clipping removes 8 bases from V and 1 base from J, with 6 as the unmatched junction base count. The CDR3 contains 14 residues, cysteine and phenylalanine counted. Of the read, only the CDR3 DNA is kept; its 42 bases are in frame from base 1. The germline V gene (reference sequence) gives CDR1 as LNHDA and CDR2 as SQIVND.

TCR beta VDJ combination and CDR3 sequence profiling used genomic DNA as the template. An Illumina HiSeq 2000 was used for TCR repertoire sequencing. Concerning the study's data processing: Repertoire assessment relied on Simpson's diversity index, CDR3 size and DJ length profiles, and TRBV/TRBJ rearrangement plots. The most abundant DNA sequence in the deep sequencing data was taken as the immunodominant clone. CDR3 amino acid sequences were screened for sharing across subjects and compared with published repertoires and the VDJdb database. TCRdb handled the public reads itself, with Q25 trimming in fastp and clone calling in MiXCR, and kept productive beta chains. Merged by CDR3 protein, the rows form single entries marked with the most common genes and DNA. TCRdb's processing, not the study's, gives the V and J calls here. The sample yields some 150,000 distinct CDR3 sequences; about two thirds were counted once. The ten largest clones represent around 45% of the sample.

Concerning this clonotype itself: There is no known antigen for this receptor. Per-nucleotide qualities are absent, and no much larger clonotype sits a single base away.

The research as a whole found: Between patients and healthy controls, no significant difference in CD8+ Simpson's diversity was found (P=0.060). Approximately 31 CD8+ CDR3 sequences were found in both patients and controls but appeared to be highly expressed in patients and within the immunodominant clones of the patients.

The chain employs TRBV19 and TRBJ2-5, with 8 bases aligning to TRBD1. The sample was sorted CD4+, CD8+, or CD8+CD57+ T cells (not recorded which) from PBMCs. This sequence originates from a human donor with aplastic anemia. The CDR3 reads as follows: CASSTGGGQETQYF. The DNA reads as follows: TGTGCCAGTTCAACAGGGGGTGGCCAAGAGACCCAGTACTTC. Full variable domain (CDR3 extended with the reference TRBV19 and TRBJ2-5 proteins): DGGITQSPKYLFRKEGQNVTLSCEQNLNHDAMYWYRQDPGQGLRLIYYSQIVNDFQKGDIAEGYSVSREKKESFPLTVTSAQKNPTAFYLCASSTGGGQETQYFGPGTRLLVL.